Presented here are 7 T cell receptor beta chains from one specimen sequenced in a study of monozygotic twins with inflammatory bowel disease. TCRdb processed the 5' RACE reads again and assigns one entry to each CDR3 protein, with no DNA. This sample's clone table lists about 210,000 distinct CDR3 sequences. The material sequenced was blood. The receptors originated from a human donor with ulcerative colitis or Crohn's disease, or a healthy co-twin of an affected twin (not recorded which).

The gene calls are TRBV25-1 and TRBJ2-3. This CDR3 has 13 amino acids. Germline assignment: CDR1 MGHDK and CDR2 SYGVNS. CDR3 in amino acids: CASSAYSSYKQYF. Using reference TRBV25-1 and TRBJ2-3 for the parts outside the CDR3, the full variable domain is EADIYQTPRYLVIGTGKKITLECSQTMGHDKMYWYQQDPGMELHLIHYSYGVNSTEKGDLSSESTVSRIRTEHFPLTLESARPSHTSQYLCASSAYSSYKQYFGPGTRLTVL.

The CDR3 spells CASSQETRREQFF. The V gene is TRBV3-1, the J gene TRBJ2-1. The CDR3 totals 13 residues. Germline values: CDR1 LGHDT, CDR2 YNNKEL (reference sequence).

This chain joins TRBV11-3 and TRBJ2-1; TCRdb indicates TRBD1, and absent DNA this call remains unverified. The germline CDR1 and CDR2 sequences are SGHNT and YENEEA. There are 12 residues in the CDR3. The CDR3 sequence: CASGGTYNEQFF.

The gene calls are TRBV19 and TRBJ2-5; the TCRdb D gene call, TRBD2, has no DNA to confirm it. The CDR3 spans 17 residues. CDR1 and CDR2 from the germline V gene are LNHDA and SQIVND (reference sequence). The chain's CDR3 is CASSIGSGRDFQETQYF.

The chain links TRBV7-3 to TRBJ2-5. Per germline, CDR1 SGHTA and CDR2 FQGTGA. This CDR3 region has 13 residues. The CDR3 sequence is CASSLPGMETQYF.

The rearrangement joins TRBV5-1 to TRBJ2-3; TCRdb reports TRBD2, a call that lacks DNA to check it against. The germline V gene has CDR1 SGHRS and CDR2 YFSETQ. CDR3 size: 15 residues. CDR3 region: CASSLLAGVTDTQYF.

The chain recombines TRBV28 with TRBJ2-7; without DNA, the TCRdb call of TRBD1 cannot be checked. Germline assignment: CDR1 MDHEN and CDR2 SYDVKM. This CDR3 is 13 amino acids long. CDR3 residues: CASIGTLSYEQYF. The variable domain in full, with the rest retrieved from reference TRBV28 and TRBJ2-7, is DVKVTQSSRYLVKRTGEKVFLECVQDMDHENMFWYRQDPGLGLRLIYFSYDVKMKEKGDIPEGYSVSREKKERFSLILESASTNQTSMYLCASIGTLSYEQYFGPGTRLTVT.